Included here is one T cell receptor beta chain sequence, with context. In the study's own analysis: Amplifying reference gene primers gave estimates of nucleated cell counts. Sequencing used immunoSEQ multiplex PCR; TCRdb keeps in-frame clones, though not all of them. V and J calls and clone size follow that table, whereas D and trimming were derived from the DNA. The data contain around 170,000 clones, roughly four fifths of them seen just once; the ten biggest clones take up about 6.5%. The sample is drawn from a study of blood T cell repertoires in COVID-19. Study at large: Sample material is recorded as cDNA or gDNA derived from T cells, B-cell-depleted T cells, or PBMCs.

The sequence was obtained from a woman aged 40 to 49 with acute or convalescent COVID-19. The specimen was peripheral blood.

CDR3 coding DNA: TGTGCCTGGACAATGGGGCATGCCTACAATGAGCAGTTCTTC. It yields the protein CAWTMGHAYNEQFF. The chain has TRBV30 and TRBJ2-1; a weak D match, TRBD1 (5 bases). V was pared by 4 bases and J by 2 bases, with 12 bases between. This CDR3 contains 14 residues. Germline-derived CDR1 and CDR2 are GTSNPN and SVGIG (reference sequence).